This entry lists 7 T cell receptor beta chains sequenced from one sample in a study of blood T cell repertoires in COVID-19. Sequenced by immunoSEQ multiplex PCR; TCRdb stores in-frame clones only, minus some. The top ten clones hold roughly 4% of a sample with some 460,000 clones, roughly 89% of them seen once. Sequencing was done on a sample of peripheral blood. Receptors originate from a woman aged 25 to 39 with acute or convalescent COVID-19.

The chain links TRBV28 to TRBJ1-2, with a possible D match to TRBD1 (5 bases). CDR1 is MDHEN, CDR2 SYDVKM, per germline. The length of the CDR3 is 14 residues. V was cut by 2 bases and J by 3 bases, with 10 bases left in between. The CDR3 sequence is CASSLAGGDYGYTF. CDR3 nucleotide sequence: TGTGCCAGCAGTTTAGCGGGGGGGGACTATGGCTACACCTTC.

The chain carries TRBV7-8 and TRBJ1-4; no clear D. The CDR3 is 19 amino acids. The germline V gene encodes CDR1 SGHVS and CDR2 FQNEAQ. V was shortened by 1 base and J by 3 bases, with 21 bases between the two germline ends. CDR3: CASSLVWGRGRAANEKLFF. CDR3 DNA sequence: TGTGCCAGCAGCTTAGTTTGGGGTCGCGGGAGGGCTGCTAATGAAAAACTGTTTTTT.

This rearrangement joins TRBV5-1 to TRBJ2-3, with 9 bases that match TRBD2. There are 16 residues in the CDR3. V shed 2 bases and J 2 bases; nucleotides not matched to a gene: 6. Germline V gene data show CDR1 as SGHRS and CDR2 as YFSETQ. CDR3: CASSFRTSAYTDTQYF. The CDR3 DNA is TGCGCCAGCAGCTTTCGGACTAGCGCGTACACAGATACGCAGTATTTT.

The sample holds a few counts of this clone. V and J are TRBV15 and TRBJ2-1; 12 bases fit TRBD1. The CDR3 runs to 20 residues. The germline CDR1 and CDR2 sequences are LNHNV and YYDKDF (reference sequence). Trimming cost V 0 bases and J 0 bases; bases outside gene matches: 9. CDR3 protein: CATSRDPGTGGLNSYNEQFF. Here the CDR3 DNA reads TGTGCCACCAGCAGAGACCCGGGGACAGGGGGCTTAAACTCCTACAATGAGCAGTTCTTC.

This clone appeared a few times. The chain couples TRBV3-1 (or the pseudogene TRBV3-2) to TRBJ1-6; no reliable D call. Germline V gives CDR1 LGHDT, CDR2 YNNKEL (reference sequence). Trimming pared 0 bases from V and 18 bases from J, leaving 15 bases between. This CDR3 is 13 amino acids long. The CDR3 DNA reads TGTGCCAGCAGCCAAGAAGAGGGATTGCCGAACCACTTT. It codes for CASSQEEGLPNHF.

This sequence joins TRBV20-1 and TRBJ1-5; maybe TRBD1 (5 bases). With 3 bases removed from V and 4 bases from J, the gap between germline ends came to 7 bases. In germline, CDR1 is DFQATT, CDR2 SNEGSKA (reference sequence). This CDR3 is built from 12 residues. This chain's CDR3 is CSASSGNQPQHF. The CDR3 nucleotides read TGCAGTGCTAGTTCAGGGAATCAGCCCCAGCATTTT.

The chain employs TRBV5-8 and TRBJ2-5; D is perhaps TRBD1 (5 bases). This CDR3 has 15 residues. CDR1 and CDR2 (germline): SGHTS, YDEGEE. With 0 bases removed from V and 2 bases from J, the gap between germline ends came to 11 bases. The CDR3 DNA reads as TGTGCCAGCAGCTTGGGGCAGACAGAACAAGAGACCCAGTACTTC. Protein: CASSLGQTEQETQYF.